This TCR beta chain came from a study of cytomegalovirus exposure and HLA in healthy donors. Use of 60 Vbeta and 13 Jbeta primers characterized the PCR. TCRdb keeps only in-frame clones here, not all; method: immunoSEQ multiplex PCR. The table shows about 130,000 clones, with 80% occurring only once. A remark on this clone: Its specificity is not known.

The V and J ends lost 5 bases and 0 bases, in that order; junction bases with no gene match: 6. The length of the CDR3 is 15 residues. Per germline, CDR1 MNHNS and CDR2 SASEGT. Study findings and constraints: In an earlier analysis, most TCR beta V segments were productive about 87% or about 30% of the time.

Material: PBMCs. This chain joins TRBV6-1 and TRBJ2-7; 8 nucleotides line up with TRBD2. The TCR comes from a man aged 30-40 years in good health. As DNA, the CDR3 is TGTGCCAGCAGTCGACTAGCGATGAGCTCCTACGAGCAGTACTTC. This translates into CASSRLAMSSYEQYF.